This T cell receptor beta chain was obtained from a study of T-cell memory formation after mild COVID-19. Study at large: Among the donors, TCR clusters were largely specific to each donor. Study-wide results and caveats: Most CD4+ clones that shrank were in CM and EM, while CD8+ ones turned up in EMRA. CD4/CD8 balance characterized clones contracting day 15 to 85, and CD4+ skew characterized later expanders.

One entry per CDR3 protein, called by TCRdb with MiXCR from the 5' RACE reads. Here the sample spans 250,000 to 350,000 distinct CDR3 sequences, about a sixth being singletons. There are many counts of this clonotype. The antigen remains unidentified. This clonotype was obtained from a man aged 18 to 30 who had mild COVID-19 (a few samples of this study predate the infection). Cell type and time point are not known. The source material was PBMCs or a T cell subset sorted from them (not recorded which).

Here the CDR3 reads CASSKRQEYEAFF. The CDR3 DNA is TGCGCCAGCAGCAAGAGACAGGAGTATGAAGCTTTCTTT. V usage is TRBV4-1 and J usage is TRBJ1-1; tentatively, D is TRBD1 (6 bases). This CDR3 has 13 residues. V was pared by 5 bases and J by 7 bases, with 14 bases between. Germline assignment: CDR1 MGHRA and CDR2 YSYEKL.